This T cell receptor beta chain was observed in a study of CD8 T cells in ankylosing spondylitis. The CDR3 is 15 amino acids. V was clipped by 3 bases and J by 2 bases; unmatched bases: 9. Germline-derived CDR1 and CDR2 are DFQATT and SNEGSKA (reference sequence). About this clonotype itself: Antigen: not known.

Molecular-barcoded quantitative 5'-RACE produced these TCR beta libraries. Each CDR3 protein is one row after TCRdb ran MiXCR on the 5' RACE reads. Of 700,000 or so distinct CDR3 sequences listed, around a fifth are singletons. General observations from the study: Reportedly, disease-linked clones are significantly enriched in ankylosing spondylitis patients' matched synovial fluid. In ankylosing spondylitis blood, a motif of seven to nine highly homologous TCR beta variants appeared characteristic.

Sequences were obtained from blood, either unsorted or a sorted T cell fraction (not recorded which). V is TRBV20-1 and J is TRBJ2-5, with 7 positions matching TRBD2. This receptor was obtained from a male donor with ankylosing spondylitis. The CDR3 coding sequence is TGCAGTGCTAGGTCGGGGGGAGACGGGCAAGAGACCCAGTACTTC. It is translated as CSARSGGDGQETQYF.